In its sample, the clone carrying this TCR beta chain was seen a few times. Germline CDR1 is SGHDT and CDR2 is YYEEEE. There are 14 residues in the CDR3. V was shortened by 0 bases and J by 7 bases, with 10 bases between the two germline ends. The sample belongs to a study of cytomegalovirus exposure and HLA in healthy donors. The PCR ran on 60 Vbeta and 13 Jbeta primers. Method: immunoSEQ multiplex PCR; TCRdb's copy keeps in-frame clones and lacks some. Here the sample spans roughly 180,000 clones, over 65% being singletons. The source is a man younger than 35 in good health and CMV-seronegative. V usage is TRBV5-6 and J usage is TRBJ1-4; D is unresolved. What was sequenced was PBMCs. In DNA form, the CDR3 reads TGTGCCAGCAGCTTGGTGACGGGAGGTGAAAAACTGTTTTTT. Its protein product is CASSLVTGGEKLFF. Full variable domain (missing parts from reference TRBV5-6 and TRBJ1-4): DAGVTQSPTHLIKTRGQQVTLRCSPKSGHDTVSWYQQALGQGPQFIFQYYEEEERQRGNFPDRFSGHQFPNYSSELNVNALLLGDSALYLCASSLVTGGEKLFFGSGTQLSVL.